This T cell receptor (beta chain) was identified in a study of blood T cell repertoires in COVID-19. Study summary: The study drew acute and convalescent COVID-19 samples from the United States, Italy and Spain. From T cells, B-cell-depleted T cells, or PBMCs came the material, which was cDNA or gDNA.

The sample holds one count of this clone. As originally analysed: Amplification from reference gene primers served as the basis for estimated nucleated cell counts. TCRdb's copy holds only in-frame clones and misses some; the assay was immunoSEQ multiplex PCR. V and J calls and clone size come straight from that table; D and trimming were deduced from the DNA. The table has around 26,000 clones, 75% to 90% seen once. The material sequenced was peripheral blood. The sequence came from a woman at least 80 years old with acute or convalescent COVID-19.

The CDR3 protein is CATSGREGDTQYF. The CDR3 DNA reads as TGTGCCACCAGTGGACGGGAGGGAGATACGCAGTATTTT. This sequence joins TRBV24-1 and TRBJ2-3; 8 bases are shared with TRBD2. This CDR3 spans 13 amino acids. The trim removed 5 bases at V and 5 bases at J, leaving 2 bases unmatched. CDR1 and CDR2 (germline): KGHDR, SFDVKD.